Listed below are T cell receptor beta chains from one sample, sequenced in a study of OX40 agonist ivuxolimab in advanced cancers. Profiling relied on immunoSEQ multiplex PCR, and the TCRdb table lists in-frame clones only, not all of them. The sample comprises 75,000 to 100,000 clones, approximately 87% of which are singletons, and approximately 5.7% rests with the top ten. This material consisted of CD4+ or CD8+ T cells sorted from blood, taken in a trial of the OX40 agonist ivuxolimab. The receptors originated from an adult with an advanced solid tumor such as melanoma, head and neck, liver or kidney cancer. CDR3s leave out the opening cysteine and the closing phenylalanine or tryptophan. D genes are given only for firm matches.

D,V,J,CDR3
TRBD2,TRBV30,TRBJ2-5,AWSGGGLAVETQY
.,TRBV18,TRBJ1-1,ASSPTETNTEAF
.,TRBV7-9,TRBJ2-6,ASWGEFGANVLT
.,TRBV18,TRBJ1-1,ASSPDEGRTEAF
TRBD1,TRBV5-1,TRBJ2-1,ASSSSQGAGIVNEQF
TRBD1,TRBV30,TRBJ1-1,AWSAQTYTGTAAF
.,TRBV6-1,TRBJ1-5,ASSVEGTGNQPQH
.,TRBV5-5,TRBJ1-3,ASSPWTAEIPLY
.,TRBV6-6,.,ASSYSDKSYEQY
TRBD2,TRBV13,TRBJ2-1,ASSRRLAGGEQF
TRBD2,TRBV4-1,TRBJ2-7,ASSPKLGTSGLYEQY
.,TRBV5-1,TRBJ2-1,ASSFYTNNEQF
TRBD1,TRBV7-6,TRBJ1-1,ASSFGGTGAEAF
TRBD1,TRBV19,TRBJ1-2,ASSIDGRGSYGYT
.,TRBV30,TRBJ1-3,AWSNLGHSFGNTIY
.,TRBV10-3,TRBJ1-1,AIRDQGGTEAF
TRBD1,TRBV9,TRBJ2-1,ASSGGQPTLSSNEQF
TRBD1,TRBV19,TRBJ2-1,ASSTPGQGWDEQF
.,TRBV11-3,TRBJ2-7,ASRQTGTSAYEQY
.,TRBV7-8,TRBJ1-1,ASSLRAANTEAF
.,TRBV19,TRBJ1-1,ASSYRANTEAF
.,TRBV27,TRBJ2-7,ASSTTAYEQY
.,TRBV9,TRBJ2-5,ASSVAPRETQY
.,TRBV10-3,TRBJ1-1,AISLTRGNTEAF
.,TRBV5-6,TRBJ2-1,ASSWGLSYNEQF
.,TRBV7-6,TRBJ2-5,ASSFSFQETQY
.,TRBV5-4,TRBJ1-2,ASSLAGSPRYGYT
TRBD1,TRBV29-1,TRBJ1-2,SVGLSGQGYGYT
TRBD1,TRBV5-4,TRBJ1-2,ASSLKGQGGYGYT
.,TRBV27,TRBJ2-6,ASSLLTGSGANVLT
.,TRBV30,TRBJ2-2,AWSVGGAGELF
TRBD1,TRBV7-3,TRBJ1-1,ASSLMTGGNTEAF
.,TRBV13,TRBJ2-1,ASSLWVPRGEQF
.,TRBV19,TRBJ1-1,ASRVRNEAF
.,TRBV27,TRBJ1-4,ASSLSFPTTGKLF
TRBD1,TRBV7-9,TRBJ1-4,ASRPRQGWEEKLF
TRBD1,TRBV6-1,TRBJ2-3,AGRQGGTDTQY
.,TRBV5-1,TRBJ1-5,ASSPGRGQPQH
TRBD1,TRBV30,TRBJ1-2,AWSRQGRYYGYT
.,TRBV13,TRBJ2-3,ASSLTTDTQY
TRBD1,TRBV11-2,TRBJ1-1,ASSSLDRENTEAF
.,TRBV30,TRBJ1-3,AWMSSGNTIY
TRBD1,TRBV23-1,TRBJ1-1,ASSQFDRGRERNTEAF
.,TRBV30,TRBJ1-3,AWSRGRSGNTIY
.,TRBV18,TRBJ1-2,ASSQTGLPGDGYT
TRBD1,TRBV27,TRBJ1-5,ASSSQGVHSNQPQH